The rows below give T cell receptor beta chains drawn from one sample of a study of OX40 agonist ivuxolimab in advanced cancers. The table came from immunoSEQ multiplex PCR; TCRdb's copy has only in-frame clones and leaves some out. The data contain tens of thousands of clones, 92% of them singletons. The sequenced sample was CD4+ or CD8+ T cells sorted from blood, obtained in a trial of the OX40 agonist ivuxolimab. These receptor sequences come from an adult with an advanced solid tumor such as melanoma, head and neck, liver or kidney cancer. Each CDR3 is given with its conserved first and last residue. D genes are given only for firm matches. A clone size is listed for some rows: how often the clone was seen (once, few, many), or a class if it is expanded.

d_call	v_call	clone_size	j_call	cdr3_aa	cdr3_nt
TRBD1	TRBV10-3	-	TRBJ1-6	CAISLQGNNSPLHF	TGTGCCATCAGCCTACAGGGGAACAATTCACCCCTCCACTTT
TRBD1	TRBV7-9	-	TRBJ1-6	CASSFGQGNSPLHF	TGTGCCAGCAGCTTCGGACAGGGGAATTCACCCCTCCACTTT
-	TRBV6-6	-	TRBJ2-7	CASSPDYEQYF	TGTGCCAGCAGTCCCGATTACGAGCAGTACTTC
-	TRBV5-6	once	TRBJ1-6	CASSLGQGVSPLHF	TGTGCCAGCAGCTTGGGCCAGGGAGTTTCACCCCTCCACTTT
-	TRBV7-3	-	TRBJ1-1	CASGPLGGGTEAFF	TGTGCCAGCGGCCCACTGGGAGGGGGCACTGAAGCTTTCTTT
-	TRBV19	-	TRBJ1-2	CASSITGIDFRWGGYTF	TGTGCCAGTAGTATAACGGGGATCGATTTCCGCTGGGGTGGCTACACCTTC
-	TRBV6-5	once	TRBJ1-3	CASSYSTGPFGNTIYF	TGTGCCAGCAGTTACTCGACGGGTCCCTTTGGAAACACCATATATTTT
TRBD2	TRBV30	-	TRBJ2-7	CAWSVPPGRGQYF	TGTGCCTGGAGTGTACCCCCAGGGAGGGGGCAGTACTTC
-	TRBV30	-	TRBJ2-7	CAWSGGRDEQYF	TGTGCCTGGAGCGGGGGCCGCGACGAGCAGTACTTC
-	TRBV11-2	-	TRBJ1-3	CASSQTPSWVGGNTIYF	TGTGCCAGCAGCCAAACCCCGAGTTGGGTTGGAGGAAACACCATATATTTT
-	TRBV5-1	once	TRBJ2-5	CASSLRGSGAETQYF	TGCGCCAGCAGCTTGAGGGGGTCTGGGGCGGAGACCCAGTACTTC
-	TRBV30	-	TRBJ1-3	CAWSVLARAGNTIYF	TGTGCCTGGAGTGTCTTGGCCAGGGCTGGAAACACCATATATTTT
-	TRBV5-1	once	TRBJ2-3	CASSSNPTRDTQYF	TGCGCCAGCAGCTCCAACCCTACTCGGGATACGCAGTATTTT
-	TRBV10-2	-	TRBJ1-6	CASSFRVSPLHF	TGCGCCAGCAGCTTCAGGGTTTCACCCCTCCACTTT
TRBD1	TRBV4-1	-	TRBJ1-4	CASSLGQGGEKLFF	TGCGCCAGCAGCCTAGGACAGGGTGGTGAAAAACTGTTTTTT
-	TRBV7-2	-	TRBJ1-5	CASRGTRDGNQPQHF	TGTGCCAGCAGAGGGACGCGAGACGGCAATCAGCCCCAGCATTTT
TRBD2	TRBV6-4	once	TRBJ2-5	CASSRSGGSEETQYF	TGTGCCAGCAGTCGCAGCGGGGGGTCGGAAGAGACCCAGTACTTC
-	TRBV6-5	once	TRBJ2-7	CASRVREEGSYEQYF	TGTGCCAGCAGAGTCAGGGAGGAGGGCTCCTACGAGCAGTACTTC
TRBD2	TRBV5-1	-	TRBJ2-7	CASSLEGLYEQYF	TGCGCCAGCAGCTTAGAGGGACTATACGAGCAGTACTTC
-	TRBV30	-	TRBJ1-1	CAWTTGKEGAFF	TGTGCCTGGACGACCGGAAAAGAGGGAGCTTTCTTT
TRBD2	TRBV11-2	few	TRBJ2-5	CASSLAGGLETQYF	TGTGCCAGCAGCTTAGCGGGGGGGCTGGAGACCCAGTACTTC
-	TRBV6-1	-	TRBJ2-1	CASSQPGANEQFF	TGTGCCAGCAGCCAACCGGGGGCTAATGAGCAGTTCTTC
-	TRBV25-1	-	TRBJ2-7	CASSGVGEQYF	TGTGCCAGCAGTGGGGTCGGCGAGCAGTACTTC
-	TRBV6-5	-	TRBJ1-1	CASEGEVVTEAFF	TGTGCCAGTGAAGGGGAGGTTGTCACTGAAGCTTTCTTT
-	TRBV27	few	TRBJ2-1	CASSPTYSYNEQFF	TGTGCCAGCAGTCCGACCTACTCCTACAATGAGCAGTTCTTC
TRBD1	TRBV10-3	-	TRBJ1-6	CAISPGQGSANSPLHF	TGTGCCATCAGTCCGGGACAGGGGAGCGCTAATTCACCCCTCCACTTT
TRBD1	TRBV6-1	-	TRBJ1-5	CASRDPGQGNQPQHF	TGTGCCAGCAGAGATCCGGGACAGGGAAATCAGCCCCAGCATTTT
-	TRBV30	-	TRBJ1-5	CAWSVGISSPQHF	TGTGCCTGGAGTGTAGGGATCAGCTCGCCCCAGCATTTT
-	TRBV28	-	TRBJ1-1	CASSPRGRGSTEAFF	TGTGCCAGCAGTCCTCGGGGCAGGGGAAGTACTGAAGCTTTCTTT
-	TRBV2	-	TRBJ2-5	CASSAPGPVETQYF	TGTGCCAGCAGTGCCCCAGGGCCTGTTGAGACCCAGTACTTC
-	TRBV7-8	-	TRBJ2-7	CASSLTRKSYEQYF	TGTGCCAGCAGCTTAACGAGGAAGAGCTACGAGCAGTACTTC
-	TRBV5-1	-	TRBJ1-4	CASRFGRENEKLFF	TGCGCCAGCAGATTCGGACGTGAAAATGAAAAACTGTTTTTT
-	TRBV6-5	once	TRBJ2-3	CASTPRTIRTDTQYF	TGTGCCAGTACCCCCCGGACTATCCGCACAGATACGCAGTATTTT
-	TRBV18	-	TRBJ1-2	CASSPPGREDGYTF	TGTGCCAGCTCACCACCCGGCAGGGAGGACGGCTACACCTTC
-	TRBV11-2	-	TRBJ1-5	CASSLAGADQPQHF	TGTGCCAGCAGCTTAGCAGGTGCCGATCAGCCCCAGCATTTT
-	TRBV6-1	-	TRBJ1-6	CASSERYKNSPLHF	TGTGCCAGCAGTGAAAGGTATAAAAATTCACCCCTCCACTTT
TRBD1	TRBV19	few	TRBJ1-2	CASRPLGQGDYGYTF	TGTGCCAGTAGGCCCTTGGGACAGGGGGACTATGGCTACACCTTC